This TCR beta chain was recovered during a study of T cell responses to AZD1222 COVID-19 vaccine. Study-wide results and limits: Of the AZD1222 recipients, only five or six were seropositive at baseline. Without day 14 samples, only post-peak T cell repertoires were studied.

Remarks on this clone: Its specificity is unknown.

This table comes from immunoSEQ multiplex PCR, and its TCRdb copy is limited to in-frame clones, with some not included. The sample has 150,000 to 200,000 clones, roughly nine tenths seen once; the top ten hold approximately 1.1%. The sequences come from peripheral blood, collected 28 days after the second AZD1222 dose. The sequence was collected from an adult who received the AZD1222 COVID-19 vaccine.

CDR3 coding DNA: TGTGCCAGCAGTTCCCCCTCGGGGCGGGACAATCAGCCCCAGCATTTT. Amino acids: CASSSPSGRDNQPQHF. The genes are TRBV6-6 and TRBJ1-5; TRBD1 might be the D (5 bases). From germline, CDR1 is MNHNY and CDR2 SVGAGI (reference sequence). V was clipped by 4 bases and J by 3 bases, with 16 bases between them. There are 16 residues in the CDR3.